One sample yielded the 31 T cell receptor beta chains listed below, sequenced in a study of glioma-infiltrating T cells. Using RNA template, CDR3s of TCR alpha and beta were amplified with iRepertoire arm-PCR. TCRdb re-analysed the multiplex PCR reads in MiXCR, keeping a single row per CDR3 protein. The sample lists 100,000 to 150,000 distinct CDR3 sequences, 24% occurring once. Sequences were obtained from glioma tissue, nonneoplastic brain tissue, or PBMCs (not recorded which). The receptor source for this set is a human donor with low-grade glioma or glioblastoma, undergoing nonglioma brain surgery, or in good health (not recorded which).

V gene TRBV10-3 combines with J gene TRBJ2-7; D remains unclear. In germline, CDR1 is ENHRY, CDR2 SYGVKD. Deletions cut 7 bases from V and 0 bases from J, with 13 bases between. This CDR3 spans 14 amino acids. CDR3: CAIKMGPGSYEQYV. In nucleotides, the CDR3 is TGTGCCATCAAAATGGGCCCTGGCTCCTACGAGCAGTACGTC.

This clonotype was seen once. The chain has TRBV2 and TRBJ2-3; possible D gene TRBD2, 5 bases. Germline loops: CDR1 SNHLY, CDR2 FYNNEI. V dropped 4 bases and J dropped 2 bases, with 10 bases sitting between them. The CDR3 spans 14 residues. The CDR3 sequence is CASSGRGLTDTQYF. The DNA of the CDR3 is TGTGCCAGCAGTGGCAGAGGGCTCACAGATACGCAGTATTTT.

The sample holds a few counts of this clonotype. The chain employs TRBV4-1 and TRBJ1-4, with D uncertain. The CDR3 runs 16 residues. V lost 1 base and J lost 0, with 9 bases in between. The germline V gene has CDR1 MGHRA and CDR2 YSYEKL. CDR3 sequence: CASSQAGFATNEKLFF. The CDR3 DNA reads TGCGCCAGCAGCCAAGCGGGGTTTGCAACTAATGAAAAACTGTTTTTT.

In the case of this clonotype: This may stem from a read error, because a much larger clone lies one nucleotide away. The chain is built from TRBV7-3 and TRBJ1-1, with 9 bases identical to TRBD1. There are 15 residues in the CDR3. Unmatched junction bases numbered 6, after V lost 4 bases and J lost 3 bases. Germline V gene lookup returns CDR1 SGHTA and CDR2 FQGTGA. The CDR3 loop reads CASSSWGQGDTEAFF. The CDR3 DNA follows: TGTGCCAGCAGCTCGTGGGGACAGGGCGACACTGAAGCTTTCTTT.

This rearrangement joins TRBV12-3 or TRBV12-4 to TRBJ2-3, with 8 bases that match TRBD2. V lost 6 bases, J lost 0 bases, and 8 bases stayed unmatched. The length of the CDR3 is 16 residues. CDR3 sequence: CASSPERGPSTDTQYF. The DNA for the CDR3 is TGTGCCAGCAGCCCTGAGCGGGGGCCTAGCACAGATACGCAGTATTTT.

The rearrangement links TRBV14 to TRBJ2-7, with D possibly being TRBD1 (5 bases). The V end lost 5 bases, the J end lost 3 bases, and 11 bases lay between the germline ends. The germline V gene encodes CDR1 SGHDN and CDR2 FVKESK. The CDR3 has 13 residues. CDR3 bases: TGTGCCAGCAGCTCACAGCAGGGCTACGAGCAGTACGTC. Amino acids: CASSSQQGYEQYV.

The chain is built from TRBV27 and TRBJ1-6; D gene uncertain. CDR1 and CDR2 (germline): MNHEY, SMNVEV (reference sequence). CDR3 length: 15 amino acids. V was clipped by 2 bases and J by 5 bases, with 10 bases between them. The DNA for the CDR3 is TGTGCCAGCAGTTTAAAACAGACCCATAATTCACCCCTCCACTTT. This translates into CASSLKQTHNSPLHF.

Ten or more counts support this clonotype. The chain carries TRBV27 and TRBJ1-2; 9 bases fit TRBD1. This CDR3 has 13 amino acids. Germline CDR1 reads MNHEY; CDR2 reads SMNVEV (reference sequence). Germline trimming cut 6 bases from V and 7 bases from J; bases unmatched to any gene: 6. CDR3 protein: CASRMGQGSGYTF. The CDR3 DNA is TGTGCCAGCAGAATGGGACAGGGCTCTGGCTACACCTTC.

This clonotype was seen more than once but under ten times. The V and J genes are TRBV20-1 and TRBJ1-2; 12 positions match TRBD1. The trim removed 6 bases at V and 8 bases at J, leaving 16 bases unmatched. Germline values: CDR1 DFQATT, CDR2 SNEGSKA (reference sequence). The CDR3 loop spans 16 amino acids. The CDR3 nucleotides are TGCAGTGCCGATGGAACACCGGGACAGGGGGCCTACGGCTACACCTTC. This encodes CSADGTPGQGAYGYTF.

In this sample, this clonotype turned up once. The chain is built from TRBV27 and TRBJ2-1; D may be TRBD2 (7 bases). V dropped 5 bases and J dropped 6 bases, with 20 bases sitting between them. This CDR3 region has 16 residues. Germline V lookup: CDR1 MNHEY, CDR2 SMNVEV (reference sequence). The CDR3 sequence: CASSPIGGGVRNEQFF. For the CDR3, the DNA is TGTGCCAGCAGTCCCATTGGAGGGGGGGTCCGCAATGAGCAGTTCTTC.

V is TRBV14 and J is TRBJ2-2; D is possibly TRBD1 (6 bases). Trimming shortened V by 4 bases and J by 4 bases, and 19 bases separated the two germline ends. The CDR3 contains 17 residues. CDR1 is SGHDN and CDR2 is FVKESK in the germline V gene. CDR3 sequence reads: CASSPYGTGLGTGELFF. CDR3 coding DNA: TGTGCCAGCAGCCCGTATGGTACAGGGTTGGGCACCGGGGAGCTGTTTTTT.

The V gene is TRBV10-3, the J gene TRBJ2-3; weak D call: TRBD2 (6 bases). Trimming removed 0 bases from V and 2 bases from J, with 9 bases in between. CDR1 is ENHRY, CDR2 SYGVKD, per germline. The CDR3 is 15 residues long. Here the CDR3 DNA reads TGTGCCATCAGTGAGTCGCGGGGTCCCACAGATACGCAGTATTTT. Protein sequence: CAISESRGPTDTQYF.

This clonotype was detected ten times or more. The V gene is TRBV6-1, the J gene TRBJ2-7, with 10 nucleotides matching TRBD2. Germline lookup yields CDR1 MNHNS and CDR2 SASEGT. This CDR3 has 14 amino acids. CDR3 in DNA: TGTGCCAGCAGGAGCGGGGGGGCCTCCTTCGAGCAGTACGTC. Translating gives CASRSGGASFEQYV.

About this clonotype: A much larger clone sits a single nucleotide away, making a read error possible. V usage is TRBV6-1 and J usage is TRBJ2-3; 10 bases map to TRBD2. With V trimmed by 3 bases and J by 8 bases, 8 bases remained unmatched. The CDR3 is made up of 15 amino acids. From germline, CDR1 is MNHNS and CDR2 SASEGT. The CDR3 DNA is TGTGCCAGCAGTGATCTAGCGGGGGCCTGGGGTACGCAGTATTTT. Its protein is CASSDLAGAWGTQYF.

CDR3 bases: TGTGCCAGCAGCTTAGAGGTAGCCAAAAACATTCAGTACTTC. This sequence encodes CASSLEVAKNIQYF. This chain links TRBV7-2 with TRBJ2-4; D is unclear. The CDR3 runs 14 residues. Germline values: CDR1 SGHTA, CDR2 FQGNSA. Trimming took 1 base from V and 0 from J, leaving 4 bases between them.

The V gene is TRBV24-1, the J gene TRBJ1-5, with TRBD1 identical over 8 bases. Germline V lookup: CDR1 KGHDR, CDR2 SFDVKD. J was trimmed by 2 bases and V by 3 bases; bases with no gene match: 5. This CDR3 is 16 amino acids long. CDR3 amino acids: CATSDPSGQGNQPQHF. As DNA, the CDR3 is TGTGCCACCAGTGATCCATCGGGACAGGGCAATCAGCCCCAGCATTTT.

In this sample, this clonotype turned up many times. J is TRBJ2-1 and V is TRBV7-8; 7 bases agree with TRBD2. Germline V lookup: CDR1 SGHVS, CDR2 FQNEAQ. Trimming removed 5 bases from V and 5 bases from J; junction bases left unmatched: 9. This CDR3 is 15 amino acids long. In DNA, the CDR3 is TGTGCCAGCAGCCTGGGGGGGGGGAGTCACAATGAGCAGTTCTTC. It encodes CASSLGGGSHNEQFF.

In this sample, this clonotype turned up many times. V usage is TRBV20-1 and J usage is TRBJ1-2; D is undetermined. The length of the CDR3 is 15 residues. V lost 6 bases to trimming and J lost 3 bases, with 20 bases between them. Germline-derived CDR1 and CDR2 are DFQATT and SNEGSKA (reference sequence). Here the CDR3 DNA reads TGCAGTGCCCGGCTTTCGGGGATACTCGACTATGGCTACACCTTC. Amino acids: CSARLSGILDYGYTF.

This chain uses TRBV6-1 with TRBJ1-4; 9 bases map to TRBD1. V dropped 6 bases and J dropped 5; count of bases not matched to a gene: 19. In germline, CDR1 is MNHNS, CDR2 SASEGT. The CDR3 has 19 residues. The CDR3 nucleotides are TGTGCCAGCAGACCACGCCCCGGGACAGGGATTCGGGGGAATGAAAAACTGTTTTTT. The encoded protein is CASRPRPGTGIRGNEKLFF.

The V gene is TRBV28, the J gene TRBJ1-4, with no clear D. Trimming left V 10 bases short and J 0 bases short, with 9 bases between. CDR3 length equals 13 residues. Germline CDR1 is MDHEN and CDR2 is SYDVKM. This chain's CDR3 is CAISGATNEKLFF. CDR3 nucleotide sequence: TGTGCCATCTCCGGGGCAACTAATGAAAAACTGTTTTTT.

The table lists this clonotype with many counts. This sequence joins TRBV25-1 and TRBJ2-2; 8 bases agree with TRBD1. The CDR3 totals 17 residues. The germline V gene has CDR1 MGHDK and CDR2 SYGVNS. Losses at the gene ends were 4 bases for V and 3 bases for J; bases not matched to a gene: 10. CDR3 nucleotides: TGTGCCAGCAGTGGTTGGGACAGGACCATCGACACCGGGGAGCTGTTTTTT. Translated, it gives CASSGWDRTIDTGELFF.

This chain links TRBV6-9 with TRBJ2-7, with D tentatively TRBD1 (6 bases). Germline CDR1 and CDR2: MNHGY and SVAAGI. The CDR3 is made up of 18 amino acids. The germline V and J ends were trimmed by 5 bases and 2 bases, with 25 bases remaining between them. In DNA, the CDR3 is TGTGCCAGCAGTCCGACCGGGACACCCCTCGGCCAAACCTACGAGCAGTACGTC. Translating it yields CASSPTGTPLGQTYEQYV.

This clonotype has a handful of counts. This chain joins TRBV12-3 or TRBV12-4 and TRBJ2-3; D remains unclear. V lost 7 bases and J 0 bases, leaving 14 bases between the germline ends. The CDR3 is 15 amino acids. The CDR3 protein is CASTKTLPSTDTQYF. The CDR3 DNA reads TGTGCCAGCACAAAGACTCTTCCTAGCACAGATACGCAGTATTTT.

This clonotype was found many times. The rearrangement uses TRBV20-1 and TRBJ2-6; tentatively, D is TRBD2 (5 bases). V lost 1 base, J lost 1 base, and 8 bases lay in between. CDR3 size: 15 residues. Per the germline V gene, CDR1 is DFQATT and CDR2 is SNEGSKA (reference sequence). CDR3: CSARAPGSGANVLTF. For the CDR3, the DNA is TGCAGTGCTAGAGCACCGGGGTCTGGGGCCAACGTCCTGACTTTC.

This clonotype was seen only a few times. This chain links TRBV5-6 with TRBJ2-7, with D hard to call. V dropped 0 bases and J dropped 0 bases, with 19 bases sitting between them. This CDR3 spans 18 amino acids. Germline CDR1 is SGHDT and CDR2 is YYEEEE. CDR3 sequence: CASSLAFRSQVSSYEQYV. The CDR3 DNA reads as TGTGCCAGCAGCTTGGCATTCCGCAGCCAAGTAAGCTCCTACGAGCAGTACGTC.

The chain carries TRBV20-1 and TRBJ2-3; TRBD1 or TRBD2 may be the D gene (7 bases each). The CDR3 covers 17 residues. In germline, CDR1 is DFQATT, CDR2 SNEGSKA (reference sequence). The V gene lost 0 bases and the J gene lost 6 bases, with 22 bases spanning the gap. In DNA form, the CDR3 reads TGCAGTGCTAGAGAAAGAAGCAGGGGGGGGGCGGCGGATACGCAGTATTTT. Amino acid sequence: CSARERSRGGAADTQYF.

This clonotype was picked up many times. V gene TRBV6-1 combines with J gene TRBJ1-5, with D tentatively TRBD1 (5 bases). CDR1 is MNHNS and CDR2 is SASEGT in the germline V gene. The CDR3 totals 17 residues. V lost 0 bases and J 6 bases, leaving 18 bases between the germline ends. CDR3 DNA: TGTGCCAGCAGTGAAGCGAGTAAAGACAGTTGGGGTCAGCCCCAGCATTTT. It encodes CASSEASKDSWGQPQHF.

The V gene is TRBV11-2, the J gene TRBJ2-1, with 8 bases fitting TRBD2. V lost 8 bases, J lost 0 bases, and 3 bases stayed unmatched. CDR3 length: 14 amino acids. The germline gives CDR1 SGHAT, CDR2 FQNNGV. CDR3 coding DNA: TGTGCCAGCCAGGGACTAGGCTCCTACAATGAGCAGTTCTTC. Its translation: CASQGLGSYNEQFF.

Only a few counts were recorded for this clonotype. The chain combines TRBV24-1 with TRBJ2-1, with TRBD2 matching 10 bases. The CDR3 is 15 residues long. Germline-derived CDR1 and CDR2 are KGHDR and SFDVKD. The ends lost 3 bases at V and 2 bases at J; junction bases unmatched: 0. In DNA form, the CDR3 reads TGTGCCACCAGTGATACTAGCGGGGCCTACAATGAGCAGTTCTTC. This gives the protein CATSDTSGAYNEQFF.

V and J are TRBV5-4 and TRBJ2-1; D call uncertain. V was clipped by 4 bases and J by 4 bases, with 15 bases between them. The CDR3 runs to 15 residues. Germline V gene data show CDR1 as SGHNT and CDR2 as YYREEE (reference sequence). CDR3 protein: CASSPRGGPYNEQFF. The CDR3 DNA follows: TGTGCCAGCAGCCCACGAGGTGGACCGTACAATGAGCAGTTCTTC.

Concerning this clonotype: This could be a read error, since a much larger clone is one nucleotide away. The CDR3 spells CNPLNYNSPLHF. CDR3 DNA: TGCAACCCTCTCAACTATAATTCACCCCTCCACTTT. This chain joins TRBV20-1 and TRBJ1-6; D not resolved. The CDR3 length is 12 residues. The germline CDR1 and CDR2 sequences are DFQATT and SNEGSKA (reference sequence).